These T cell receptor beta chains were read from a single sample in a study of T cells in Graves' hyperthyroidism and ophthalmopathy. TCRdb reprocessed the multiplex PCR reads with MiXCR, giving one entry per CDR3 protein. The table has 300,000 to 350,000 distinct CDR3 sequences, around a sixth seen once. Sequencing was carried out using blood. Receptor source: a woman aged 45-60 years with Graves' hyperthyroidism. Both conserved end residues are part of each CDR3. D genes are given only for firm matches. Size values are once, few and many counts, or a class for expanded clones, and some rows have none.

few,TRBV12-3/TRBV12-4,-,TRBJ2-1,TGTGCCAGCAGTTTAGAGGCAGGGCAATACAATGAGCAGTTCTTC,CASSLEAGQYNEQFF
few,TRBV20-1,-,TRBJ2-7,TGCAGTGCTAGAGAGGTGGGGCTCCCCGAGCAGTACTTC,CSAREVGLPEQYF
-,TRBV5-6,TRBD1,TRBJ2-2,TGTGCCAGCAGCTTTTACAGGGGGGACACCGGGGAGCTGTTTTTT,CASSFYRGDTGELFF
many,TRBV28,TRBD2,TRBJ2-7,TGTGCCAGCAGTCAAGGACTAGCGGGAGGCGGCCGTTACTCCTACGAGCAGTACTTC,CASSQGLAGGGRYSYEQYF
-,TRBV20-1,-,TRBJ2-5,TGCAGTGTACCAGCTCCGGGGGCTCAAGAGACCCAGTACTTC,CSVPAPGAQETQYF
-,TRBV7-8,-,TRBJ2-3,TGTGCCAGCAGCTTAGCACTAGTTATTACGCAGTATTTT,CASSLALVITQYF
-,TRBV15,-,TRBJ1-4,TGTGCCACCAGCAGTGGGGGGATGGCTAATGAAAAACTGTTTTTT,CATSSGGMANEKLFF
many,TRBV7-8,-,TRBJ1-5,TGTGCCAGCAGCTTAACGGGGGGAGATTATAGCAATCAGCCCCAGCATTTT,CASSLTGGDYSNQPQHF
many,TRBV20-1,-,TRBJ1-2,TGCAGTGCTAAACCCTTTGAGATCAGGTCCTCCAATGGCTACACCTTC,CSAKPFEIRSSNGYTF
many,TRBV5-4,-,TRBJ2-1,TGTGCCAGCAGCTTGGGGGCTAGTACCAATGAGCAGTTCTTC,CASSLGASTNEQFF
few,TRBV19,-,TRBJ2-1,TGTGCCAGTAGTATTCATTTTCTGGACAATGGGAGAAATGAGCAGTTCTTC,CASSIHFLDNGRNEQFF
few,TRBV6-1,-,TRBJ1-5,TGTGCCAGCACCCCACAGGGATTCCAGCCCCAGCATTTT,CASTPQGFQPQHF
few,TRBV6-2/TRBV6-3,-,TRBJ1-4,TGTGCCAGCAGTTACCCCAACGCCCTCAGGGAAAAACTGTTTTTT,CASSYPNALREKLFF
-,TRBV19,TRBD2,TRBJ2-3,TGTGCCAGTAGCGTACCGGGACTAGCAGGAGATACGCAGTATTTT,CASSVPGLAGDTQYF
few,TRBV20-1,-,TRBJ2-5,TGCAGTGCTACCTGGGCCATAAGGGGGGAGACCCAGTACTTC,CSATWAIRGETQYF
-,TRBV20-1,-,TRBJ1-1,TGCAGTGCCGGGCGTGCAGGGATCAACACTGAAGCTTTCTTT,CSAGRAGINTEAFF
many,TRBV19,-,TRBJ2-3,TGTGCCAGTAGTCACCTCGGGAGTCGGGGAGACACAGATACGCAGTATTTT,CASSHLGSRGDTDTQYF
-,TRBV18,-,TRBJ2-2,TGTGCCAGCTCACCATCCTTGACGGGGAACACCGGGGAGCTGTTTTTT,CASSPSLTGNTGELFF
-,TRBV4-1,-,TRBJ1-5,TGCGCCAGCAGCCGCAATGCGGGCAGGGGCAATCAGCCCCAGCATTTT,CASSRNAGRGNQPQHF
few,TRBV20-1,-,TRBJ1-2,TGCAGTGCTAGTAGGGAGTCTAACTATGGCTACACCTTC,CSASRESNYGYTF
few,TRBV5-1,-,TRBJ2-2,TGCGCCAGCAACCCCGGGAACACCGGGGAGCTGTTTTTT,CASNPGNTGELFF
-,TRBV6-1,-,TRBJ2-7,TGTGCCAGCAGCCTTTTCTCCTACGAGCAGTACTTC,CASSLFSYEQYF